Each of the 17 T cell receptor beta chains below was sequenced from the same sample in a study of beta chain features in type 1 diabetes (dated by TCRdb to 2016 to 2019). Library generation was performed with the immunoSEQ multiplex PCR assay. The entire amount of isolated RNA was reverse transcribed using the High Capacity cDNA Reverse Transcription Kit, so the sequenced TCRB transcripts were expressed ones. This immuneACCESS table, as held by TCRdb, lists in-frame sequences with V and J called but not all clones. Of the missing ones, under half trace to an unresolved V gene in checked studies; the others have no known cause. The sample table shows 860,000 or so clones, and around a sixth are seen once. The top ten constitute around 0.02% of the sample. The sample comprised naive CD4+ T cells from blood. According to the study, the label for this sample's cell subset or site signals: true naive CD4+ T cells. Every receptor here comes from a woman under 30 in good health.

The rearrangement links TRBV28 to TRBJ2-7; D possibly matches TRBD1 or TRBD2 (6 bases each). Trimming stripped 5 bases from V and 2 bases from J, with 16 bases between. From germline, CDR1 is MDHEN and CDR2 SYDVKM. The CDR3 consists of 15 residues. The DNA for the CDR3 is TGTGCCAGCAGTCGGAGGGGGGTCAGCCCCTACGAGCAGTACTTC. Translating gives CASSRRGVSPYEQYF.

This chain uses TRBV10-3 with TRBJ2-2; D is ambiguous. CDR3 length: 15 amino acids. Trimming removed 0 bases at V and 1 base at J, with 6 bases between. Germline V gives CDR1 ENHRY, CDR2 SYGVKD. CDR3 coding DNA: TGTGCCATCAGTGAGTCGAACAAGAACACCGGGGAGCTGTTTTTT. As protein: CAISESNKNTGELFF.

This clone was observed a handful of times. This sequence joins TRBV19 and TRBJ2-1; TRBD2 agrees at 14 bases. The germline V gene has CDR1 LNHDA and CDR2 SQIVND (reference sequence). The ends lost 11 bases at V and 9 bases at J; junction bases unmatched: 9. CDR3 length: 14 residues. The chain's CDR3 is CASRLAGGPGEQFF. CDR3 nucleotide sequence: TGTGCCTCAAGACTAGCGGGAGGGCCTGGTGAGCAGTTCTTC.

CDR3 nucleotide sequence: TGTGCCAGCAGCACCGGGGCGGGGGAGACCCAGTACTTC. This translates into CASSTGAGETQYF. This chain uses TRBV7-3 with TRBJ2-5, with a weak D call TRBD2 (6 bases). The CDR3 has 13 amino acids. Trimming took off 5 bases at V and 5 bases at J, with 12 bases between the two ends. Germline loops: CDR1 SGHTA, CDR2 FQGTGA.

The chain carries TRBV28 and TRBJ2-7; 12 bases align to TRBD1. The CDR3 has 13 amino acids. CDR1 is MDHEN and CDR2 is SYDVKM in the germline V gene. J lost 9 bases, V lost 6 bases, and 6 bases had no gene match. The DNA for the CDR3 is TGTGCCAGCAGGGGACAGGGGGCGGCGGGGCAGTACTTC. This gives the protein CASRGQGAAGQYF. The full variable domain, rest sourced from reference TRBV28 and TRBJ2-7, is DVKVTQSSRYLVKRTGEKVFLECVQDMDHENMFWYRQDPGLGLRLIYFSYDVKMKEKGDIPEGYSVSREKKERFSLILESASTNQTSMYLCASRGQGAAGQYFGPGTRLTVT.

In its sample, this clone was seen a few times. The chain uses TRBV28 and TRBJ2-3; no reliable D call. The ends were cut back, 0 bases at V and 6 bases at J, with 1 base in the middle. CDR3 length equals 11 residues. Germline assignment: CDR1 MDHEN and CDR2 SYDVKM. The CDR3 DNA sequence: TGTGCCAGCAGTTTATGGGATACGCAGTATTTT. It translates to CASSLWDTQYF.

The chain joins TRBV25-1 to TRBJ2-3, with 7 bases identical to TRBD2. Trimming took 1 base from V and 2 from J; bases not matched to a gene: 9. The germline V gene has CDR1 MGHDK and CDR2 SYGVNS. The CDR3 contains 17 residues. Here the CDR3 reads CASSELSASGDTDTQYF. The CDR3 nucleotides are TGTGCCAGCAGTGAATTATCCGCTAGCGGTGACACAGATACGCAGTATTTT.

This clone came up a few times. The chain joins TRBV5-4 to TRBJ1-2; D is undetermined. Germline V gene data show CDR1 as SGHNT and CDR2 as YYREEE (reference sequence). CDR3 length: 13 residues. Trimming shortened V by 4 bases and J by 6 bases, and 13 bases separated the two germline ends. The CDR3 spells CASSIDGFDGYTF. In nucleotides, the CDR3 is TGTGCCAGCAGCATCGACGGATTCGATGGCTACACCTTC.

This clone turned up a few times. CDR3: CASSELGARENSPLHF. The CDR3 nucleotides are TGTGCCAGCAGTGAGCTGGGAGCACGGGAAAATTCACCCCTCCACTTT. The chain combines TRBV2 with TRBJ1-6; no clear D. The V end was cut by 3 bases, the J end by 7 bases, with 16 bases between. This CDR3 has 16 residues. CDR1 and CDR2 from the germline V gene are SNHLY and FYNNEI.

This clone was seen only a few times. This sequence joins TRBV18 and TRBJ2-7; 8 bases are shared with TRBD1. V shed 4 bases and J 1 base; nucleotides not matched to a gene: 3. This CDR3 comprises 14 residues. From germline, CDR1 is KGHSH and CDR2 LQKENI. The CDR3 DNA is TGTGCCAGCTCACTTGGGACAGGTTCCTACGAGCAGTACTTC. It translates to CASSLGTGSYEQYF. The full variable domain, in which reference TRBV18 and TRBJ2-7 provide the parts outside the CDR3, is NAGVMQNPRHLVRRRGQEARLRCSPMKGHSHVYWYRQLPEEGLKFMVYLQKENIIDESGMPKERFSAEFPKEGPSILRIQQVVRGDSAAYFCASSLGTGSYEQYFGPGTRLTVT.

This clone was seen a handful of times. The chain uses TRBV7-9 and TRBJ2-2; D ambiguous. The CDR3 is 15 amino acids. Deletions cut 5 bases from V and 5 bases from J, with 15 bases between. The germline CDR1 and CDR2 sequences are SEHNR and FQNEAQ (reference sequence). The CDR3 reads CASSQSFARTGELFF. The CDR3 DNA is TGTGCCAGCAGCCAGTCGTTTGCGCGAACCGGGGAGCTGTTTTTT.

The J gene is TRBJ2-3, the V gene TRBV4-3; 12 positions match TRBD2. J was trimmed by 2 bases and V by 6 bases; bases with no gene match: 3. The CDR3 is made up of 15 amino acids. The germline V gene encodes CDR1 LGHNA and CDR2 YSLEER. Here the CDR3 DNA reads TGCGCCAGCAGTCGACTAGCGGGAGCCACAGATACGCAGTATTTT. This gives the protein CASSRLAGATDTQYF.

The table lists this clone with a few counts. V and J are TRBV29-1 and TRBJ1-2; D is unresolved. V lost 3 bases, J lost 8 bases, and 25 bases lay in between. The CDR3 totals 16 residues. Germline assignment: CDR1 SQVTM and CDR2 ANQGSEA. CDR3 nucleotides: TGCAGCGTTGATACCGGGAGAAGTGGATCGCATTCCGGCTACACCTTC. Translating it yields CSVDTGRSGSHSGYTF.

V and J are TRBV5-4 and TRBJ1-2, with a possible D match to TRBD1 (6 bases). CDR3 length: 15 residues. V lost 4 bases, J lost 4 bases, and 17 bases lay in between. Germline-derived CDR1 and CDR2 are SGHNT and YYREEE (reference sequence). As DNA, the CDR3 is TGTGCCAGCAGCCCCCCCGAGGGACAAGTCTATGGCTACACCTTC. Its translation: CASSPPEGQVYGYTF.

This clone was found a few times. CDR3 sequence (DNA): TGTGCCAGCAGCGTGGCTACACACACAGATACGCAGTATTTT. Its translation: CASSVATHTDTQYF. The rearrangement links TRBV9 to TRBJ2-3; unclear D gene. V was clipped by 2 bases and J by 2 bases, with 9 bases between them. The CDR3 is 14 residues long. CDR1 SGDLS and CDR2 YYNGEE come from the germline V gene.

The CDR3: CASRSSGSTDTQYF. The CDR3 region has the DNA TGTGCCAGCAGATCTAGCGGGAGCACAGATACGCAGTATTTT. This chain connects TRBV5-4 to TRBJ2-3; 8 bases are shared with TRBD2. V lost 5 bases to trimming and J lost 0 bases; unmatched junction nucleotides: 2. This CDR3 has 14 amino acids. Germline lookup yields CDR1 SGHNT and CDR2 YYREEE (reference sequence). The variable domain in full, with the rest retrieved from reference TRBV5-4 and TRBJ2-3, is ETGVTQSPTHLIKTRGQQVTLRCSSQSGHNTVSWYQQALGQGPQFIFQYYREEENGRGNFPPRFSGLQFPNYSSELNVNALELDDSALYLCASRSSGSTDTQYFGPGTRLTVL.

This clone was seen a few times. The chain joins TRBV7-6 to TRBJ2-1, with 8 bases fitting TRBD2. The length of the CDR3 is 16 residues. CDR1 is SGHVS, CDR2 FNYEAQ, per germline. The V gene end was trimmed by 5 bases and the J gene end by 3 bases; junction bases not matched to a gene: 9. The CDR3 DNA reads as TGTGCCAGCAGCCTAAGTTCTAGCGGGCACTACAATGAGCAGTTCTTC. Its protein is CASSLSSSGHYNEQFF.